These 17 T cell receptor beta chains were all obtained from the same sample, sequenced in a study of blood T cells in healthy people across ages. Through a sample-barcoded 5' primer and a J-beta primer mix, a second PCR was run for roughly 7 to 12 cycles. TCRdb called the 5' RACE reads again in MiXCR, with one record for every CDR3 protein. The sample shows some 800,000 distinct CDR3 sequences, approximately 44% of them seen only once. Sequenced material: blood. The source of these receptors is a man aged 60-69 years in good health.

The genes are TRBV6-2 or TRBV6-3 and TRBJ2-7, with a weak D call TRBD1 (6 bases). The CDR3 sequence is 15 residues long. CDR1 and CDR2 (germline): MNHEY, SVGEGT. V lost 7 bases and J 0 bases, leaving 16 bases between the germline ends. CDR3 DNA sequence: TGTGCCAGCACCGACGGGGCAGGGGCCTCCTACGAGCAGTACTTC. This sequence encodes CASTDGAGASYEQYF.

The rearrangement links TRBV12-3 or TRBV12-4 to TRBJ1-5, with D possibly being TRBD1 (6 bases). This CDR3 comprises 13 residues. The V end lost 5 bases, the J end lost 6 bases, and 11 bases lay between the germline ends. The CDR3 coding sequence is TGTGCCAGCAGTAAGGGGGTCCTTCAGCCCCAGCATTTT. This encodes CASSKGVLQPQHF.

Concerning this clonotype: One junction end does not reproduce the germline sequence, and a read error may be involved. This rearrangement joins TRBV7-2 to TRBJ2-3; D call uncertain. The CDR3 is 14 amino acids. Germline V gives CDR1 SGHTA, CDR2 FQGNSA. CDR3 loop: CAGSYPTYTDTQYF. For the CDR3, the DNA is TGTGCCGGCAGCTACCCGACCTACACAGATACGCAGTATTTT. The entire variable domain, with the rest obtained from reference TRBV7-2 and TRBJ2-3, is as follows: GAGVSQSPSNKVTEKGKDVELRCDPISGHTALYWYRQSLGQGLEFLIYFQGNSAPDKSGLPSDRFSAERTGGSVSTLTIQRTQQEDSAVYLCAGSYPTYTDTQYFGPGTRLTVL.

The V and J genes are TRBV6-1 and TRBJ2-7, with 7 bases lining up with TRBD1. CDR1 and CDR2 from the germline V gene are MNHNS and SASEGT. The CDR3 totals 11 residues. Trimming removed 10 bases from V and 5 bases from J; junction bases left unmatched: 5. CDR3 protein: CATRGPNEQYF. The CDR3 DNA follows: TGTGCCACAAGGGGGCCTAACGAGCAGTACTTC.

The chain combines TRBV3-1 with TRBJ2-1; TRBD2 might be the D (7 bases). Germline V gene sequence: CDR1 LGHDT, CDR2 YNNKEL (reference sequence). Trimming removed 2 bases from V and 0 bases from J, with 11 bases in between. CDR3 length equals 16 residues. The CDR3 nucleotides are TGTGCCAGCAGCCAACGGGGGGCCCGCTCCTACAATGAGCAGTTCTTC. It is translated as CASSQRGARSYNEQFF.

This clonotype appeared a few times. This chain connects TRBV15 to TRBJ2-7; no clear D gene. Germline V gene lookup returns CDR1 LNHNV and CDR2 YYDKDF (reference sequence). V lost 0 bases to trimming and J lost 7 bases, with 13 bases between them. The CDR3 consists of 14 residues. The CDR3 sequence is CATSRDPGVGEQYF. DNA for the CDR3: TGTGCCACCAGCAGAGATCCTGGGGTCGGGGAGCAGTACTTC.

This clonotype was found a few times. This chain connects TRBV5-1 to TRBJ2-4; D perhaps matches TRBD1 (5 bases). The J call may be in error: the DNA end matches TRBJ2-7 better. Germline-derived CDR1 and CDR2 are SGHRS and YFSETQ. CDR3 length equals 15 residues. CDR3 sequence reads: CASSSLGRVGSEQYF. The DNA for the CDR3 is TGCGCCAGCAGCTCCTTGGGCAGGGTCGGAAGCGAGCAGTACTTC.

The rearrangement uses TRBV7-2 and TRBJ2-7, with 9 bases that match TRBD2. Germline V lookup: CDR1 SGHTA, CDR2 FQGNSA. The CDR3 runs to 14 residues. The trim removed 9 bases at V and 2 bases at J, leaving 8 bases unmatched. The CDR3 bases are TGTGCCAGTCAGATGACTAGCGGAGCCTACGAGCAGTACTTC. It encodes CASQMTSGAYEQYF.

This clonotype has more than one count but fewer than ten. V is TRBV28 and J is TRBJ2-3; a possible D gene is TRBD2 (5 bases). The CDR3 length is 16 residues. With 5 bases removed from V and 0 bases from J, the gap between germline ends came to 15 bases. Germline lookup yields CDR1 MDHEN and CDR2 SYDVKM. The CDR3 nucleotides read TGTGCCAGCAGTGGAATAGCACTAGAAAGCACAGATACGCAGTATTTT. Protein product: CASSGIALESTDTQYF.

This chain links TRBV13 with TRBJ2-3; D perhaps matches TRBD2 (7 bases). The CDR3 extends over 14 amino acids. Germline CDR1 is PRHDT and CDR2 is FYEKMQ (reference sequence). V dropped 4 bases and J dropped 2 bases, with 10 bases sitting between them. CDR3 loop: CASSSRGATDTQYF. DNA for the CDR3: TGTGCCAGCAGCTCACGGGGGGCCACAGATACGCAGTATTTT.

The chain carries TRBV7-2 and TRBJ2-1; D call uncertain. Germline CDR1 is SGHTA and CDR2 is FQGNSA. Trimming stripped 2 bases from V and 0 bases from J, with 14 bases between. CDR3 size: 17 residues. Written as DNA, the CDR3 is TGTGCCAGCAGCTTACAGTCATCTATAATCTCCTACAATGAGCAGTTCTTC. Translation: CASSLQSSIISYNEQFF. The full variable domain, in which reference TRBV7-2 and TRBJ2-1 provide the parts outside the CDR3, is GAGVSQSPSNKVTEKGKDVELRCDPISGHTALYWYRQSLGQGLEFLIYFQGNSAPDKSGLPSDRFSAERTGGSVSTLTIQRTQQEDSAVYLCASSLQSSIISYNEQFFGPGTRLTVL.

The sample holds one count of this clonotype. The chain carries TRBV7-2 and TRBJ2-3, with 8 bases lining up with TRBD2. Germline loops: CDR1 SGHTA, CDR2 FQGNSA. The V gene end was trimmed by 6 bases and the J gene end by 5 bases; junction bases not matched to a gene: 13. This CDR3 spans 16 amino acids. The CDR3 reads CASRTRGGRALDTQYF. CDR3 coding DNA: TGTGCCAGCAGAACTCGGGGGGGCCGGGCGTTAGATACGCAGTATTTT.

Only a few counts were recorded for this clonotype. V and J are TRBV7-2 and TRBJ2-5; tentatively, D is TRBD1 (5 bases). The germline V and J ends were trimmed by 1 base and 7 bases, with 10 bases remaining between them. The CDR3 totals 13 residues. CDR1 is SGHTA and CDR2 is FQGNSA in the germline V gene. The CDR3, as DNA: TGTGCCAGCAGCTTAGATTCCCAGGGGACCCAGTACTTC. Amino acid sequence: CASSLDSQGTQYF.

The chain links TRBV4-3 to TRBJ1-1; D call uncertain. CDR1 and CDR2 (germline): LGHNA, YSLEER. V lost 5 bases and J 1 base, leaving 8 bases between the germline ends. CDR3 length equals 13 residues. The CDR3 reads CASSTEPNTEAFF. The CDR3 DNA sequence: TGCGCCAGCAGCACAGAGCCGAACACTGAAGCTTTCTTT.

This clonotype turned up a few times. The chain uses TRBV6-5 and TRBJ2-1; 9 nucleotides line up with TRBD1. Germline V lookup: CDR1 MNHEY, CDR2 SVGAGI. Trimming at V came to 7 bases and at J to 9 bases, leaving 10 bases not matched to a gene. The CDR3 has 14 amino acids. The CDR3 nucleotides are TGTGCCAGCATAAAGGATACAGGGGGCGCTGAGCAGTTCTTC. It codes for CASIKDTGGAEQFF.

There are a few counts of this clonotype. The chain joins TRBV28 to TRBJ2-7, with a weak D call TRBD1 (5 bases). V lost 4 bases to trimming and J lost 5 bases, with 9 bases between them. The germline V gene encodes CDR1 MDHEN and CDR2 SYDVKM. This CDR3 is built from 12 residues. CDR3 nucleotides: TGTGCCAGCAGTTCAAGGGGTCACGAGCAGTACTTC. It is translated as CASSSRGHEQYF.

The CDR3 sequence is CASSSNPGILNEQFF. The CDR3 DNA is TGCGCCAGCAGCTCCAATCCAGGGATTCTGAATGAGCAGTTCTTC. This rearrangement joins TRBV5-1 to TRBJ2-1; tentative D call: TRBD1 (5 bases). The germline gives CDR1 SGHRS, CDR2 YFSETQ. V shed 3 bases and J shed 7 bases, with 17 bases lying between them. The CDR3 contains 15 residues. The complete variable domain, with remaining parts taken from reference TRBV5-1 and TRBJ2-1, reads KAGVTQTPRYLIKTRGQQVTLSCSPISGHRSVSWYQQTPGQGLQFLFEYFSETQRNKGNFPGRFSGRQFSNSRSEMNVSTLELGDSALYLCASSSNPGILNEQFFGPGTRLTVL.